Below, one T cell receptor (beta chain) is given with its context. The sample comes from a study of patients and donors after allogeneic stem cell transplantation. Germline CDR1 is DFQATT and CDR2 is SNEGSKA (reference sequence). The CDR3 is 16 residues long. Trimming pared 2 bases from V and 5 bases from J, leaving 19 bases between. Using its own MiXCR run on the RT-PCR reads, TCRdb lists one record per CDR3 protein. The table has under 200,000 distinct CDR3 sequences, about 24% seen once. The rearrangement links TRBV20-1 to TRBJ1-5; D possibly corresponds to TRBD1 (5 bases). The sequencing input was blood, either unsorted or a sorted T cell fraction (not recorded which). This receptor was taken from a human donor who was either an allogeneic HSCT recipient or a stem cell or donor lymphocyte infusion donor (not recorded which). It is not recorded whose cells these are; they may come from a transplant donor. CDR3 DNA: TGCAGTGCTAGATCCTGGGGGGGTTGGCCTTATCAGCCCCAGCATTTT. Translated: CSARSWGGWPYQPQHF.